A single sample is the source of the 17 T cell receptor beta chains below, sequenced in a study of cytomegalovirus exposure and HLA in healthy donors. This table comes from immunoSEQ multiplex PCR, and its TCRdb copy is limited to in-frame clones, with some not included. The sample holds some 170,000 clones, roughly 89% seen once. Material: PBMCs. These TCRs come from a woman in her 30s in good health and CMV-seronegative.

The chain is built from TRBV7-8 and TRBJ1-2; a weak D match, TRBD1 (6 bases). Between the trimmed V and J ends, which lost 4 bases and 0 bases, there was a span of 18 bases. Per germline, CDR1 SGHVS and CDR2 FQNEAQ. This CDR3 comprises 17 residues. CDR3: CASSYHNRDTTNYGYTF. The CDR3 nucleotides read TGTGCCAGCAGCTACCACAACCGGGACACAACTAACTATGGCTACACCTTC.

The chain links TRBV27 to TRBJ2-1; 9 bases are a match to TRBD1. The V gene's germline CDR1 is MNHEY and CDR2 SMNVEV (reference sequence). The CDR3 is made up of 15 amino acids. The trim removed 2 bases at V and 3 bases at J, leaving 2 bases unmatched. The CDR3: CASSLGTGNYNEQFF. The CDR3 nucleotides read TGTGCCAGCAGTTTAGGGACAGGGAACTACAATGAGCAGTTCTTC.

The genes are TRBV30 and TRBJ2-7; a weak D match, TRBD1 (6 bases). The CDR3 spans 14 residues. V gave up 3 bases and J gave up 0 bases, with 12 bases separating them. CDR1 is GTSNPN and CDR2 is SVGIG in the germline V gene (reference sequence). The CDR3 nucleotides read TGTGCCTGGAGCGACAGGCTGGCCTCCTACGAGCAGTACTTC. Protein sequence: CAWSDRLASYEQYF.

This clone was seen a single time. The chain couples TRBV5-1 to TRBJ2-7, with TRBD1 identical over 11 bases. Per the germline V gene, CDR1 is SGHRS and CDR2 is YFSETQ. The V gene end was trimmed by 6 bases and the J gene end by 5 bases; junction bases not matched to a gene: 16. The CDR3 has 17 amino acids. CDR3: CASNPKPGQGDFNEQYF. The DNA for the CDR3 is TGCGCCAGCAACCCTAAACCGGGACAGGGGGATTTTAACGAGCAGTACTTC. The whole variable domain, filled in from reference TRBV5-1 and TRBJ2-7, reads KAGVTQTPRYLIKTRGQQVTLSCSPISGHRSVSWYQQTPGQGLQFLFEYFSETQRNKGNFPGRFSGRQFSNSRSEMNVSTLELGDSALYLCASNPKPGQGDFNEQYFGPGTRLTVT.

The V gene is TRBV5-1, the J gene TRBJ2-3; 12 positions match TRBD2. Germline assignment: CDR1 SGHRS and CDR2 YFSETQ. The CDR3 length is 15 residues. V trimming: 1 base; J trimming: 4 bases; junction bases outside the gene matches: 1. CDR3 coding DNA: TGCGCCAGCAGCTTGTGGACTAGCGGGGCAGATACGCAGTATTTT. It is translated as CASSLWTSGADTQYF. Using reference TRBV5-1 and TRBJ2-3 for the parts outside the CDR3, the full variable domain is KAGVTQTPRYLIKTRGQQVTLSCSPISGHRSVSWYQQTPGQGLQFLFEYFSETQRNKGNFPGRFSGRQFSNSRSEMNVSTLELGDSALYLCASSLWTSGADTQYFGPGTRLTVL.

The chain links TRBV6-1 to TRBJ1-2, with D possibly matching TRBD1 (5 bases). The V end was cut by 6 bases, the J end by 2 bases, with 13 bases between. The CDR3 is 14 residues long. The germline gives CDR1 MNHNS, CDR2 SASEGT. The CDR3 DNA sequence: TGTGCCAGCAGAGCGAGTGGGGCGAACTATGGCTACACCTTC. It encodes CASRASGANYGYTF.

The CDR3 is CASSGNLRDKDPYNEQFF. CDR3 DNA sequence: TGTGCCAGCAGCGGCAACCTCAGGGATAAGGATCCCTACAATGAGCAGTTCTTC. This rearrangement joins TRBV9 to TRBJ2-1, with a tentative D call TRBD1 (5 bases). This CDR3 contains 18 residues. Per the germline V gene, CDR1 is SGDLS and CDR2 is YYNGEE. Trimming took 3 bases from V and 2 from J, leaving 21 bases between them.

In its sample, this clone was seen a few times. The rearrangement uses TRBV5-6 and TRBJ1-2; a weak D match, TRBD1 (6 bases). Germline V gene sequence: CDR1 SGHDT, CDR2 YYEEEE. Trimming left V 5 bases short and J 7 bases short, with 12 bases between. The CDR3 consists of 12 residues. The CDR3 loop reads CASRDSGIGYTF. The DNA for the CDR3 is TGTGCCAGCAGGGACAGTGGGATTGGCTACACCTTC.

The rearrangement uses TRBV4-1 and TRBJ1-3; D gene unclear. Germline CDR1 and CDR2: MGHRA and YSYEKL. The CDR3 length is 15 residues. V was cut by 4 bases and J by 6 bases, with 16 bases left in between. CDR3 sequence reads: CASSPILVPSNTIYF. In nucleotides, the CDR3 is TGCGCCAGCAGCCCCATCCTAGTCCCCTCAAACACCATATATTTT.

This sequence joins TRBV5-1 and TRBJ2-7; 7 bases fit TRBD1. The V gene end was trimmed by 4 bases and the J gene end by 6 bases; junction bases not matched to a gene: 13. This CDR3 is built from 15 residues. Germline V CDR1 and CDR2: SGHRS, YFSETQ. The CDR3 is CASSLRDASGGEQYF. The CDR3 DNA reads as TGCGCCAGCAGCCTTCGGGACGCCTCAGGGGGCGAGCAGTACTTC.

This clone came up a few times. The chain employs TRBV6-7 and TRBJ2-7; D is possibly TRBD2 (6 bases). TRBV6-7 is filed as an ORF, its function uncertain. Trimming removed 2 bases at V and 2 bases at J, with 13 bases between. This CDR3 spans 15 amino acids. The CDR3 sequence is CASSYTPREAYEQYF. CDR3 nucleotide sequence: TGTGCCAGCAGTTACACCCCCAGGGAGGCCTACGAGCAGTACTTC.

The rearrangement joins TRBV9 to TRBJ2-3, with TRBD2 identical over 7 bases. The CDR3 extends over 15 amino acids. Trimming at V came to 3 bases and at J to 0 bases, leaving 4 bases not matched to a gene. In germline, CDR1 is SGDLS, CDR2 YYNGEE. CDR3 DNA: TGTGCCAGCAGCGACAGCGGGGCGAGCACAGATACGCAGTATTTT. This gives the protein CASSDSGASTDTQYF.

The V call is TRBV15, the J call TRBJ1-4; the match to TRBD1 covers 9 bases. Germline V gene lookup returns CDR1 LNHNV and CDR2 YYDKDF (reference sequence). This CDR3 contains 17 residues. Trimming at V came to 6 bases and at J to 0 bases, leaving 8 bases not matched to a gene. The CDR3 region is CATRGTGWGSTNEKLFF. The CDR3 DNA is TGTGCCACCAGAGGGACAGGGTGGGGTTCAACTAATGAAAAACTGTTTTTT.

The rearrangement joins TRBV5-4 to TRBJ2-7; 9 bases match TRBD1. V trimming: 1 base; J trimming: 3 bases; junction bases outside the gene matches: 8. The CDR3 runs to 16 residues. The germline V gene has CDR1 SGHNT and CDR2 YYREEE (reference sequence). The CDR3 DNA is TGTGCCAGCAGCTTGTCCGCCGGACAGGGGAGCTACGAGCAGTACTTC. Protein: CASSLSAGQGSYEQYF. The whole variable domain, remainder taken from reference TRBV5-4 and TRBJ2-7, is ETGVTQSPTHLIKTRGQQVTLRCSSQSGHNTVSWYQQALGQGPQFIFQYYREEENGRGNFPPRFSGLQFPNYSSELNVNALELDDSALYLCASSLSAGQGSYEQYFGPGTRLTVT.

The CDR3 spells CASSPGTDNEQFF. CDR3 sequence (DNA): TGCGCCAGCAGCCCTGGGACAGACAATGAGCAGTTCTTC. This chain links TRBV4-1 with TRBJ2-1; 7 nucleotides line up with TRBD1. Germline CDR1 is MGHRA and CDR2 is YSYEKL. V dropped 4 bases and J dropped 5; count of bases not matched to a gene: 2. The CDR3 extends over 13 amino acids.

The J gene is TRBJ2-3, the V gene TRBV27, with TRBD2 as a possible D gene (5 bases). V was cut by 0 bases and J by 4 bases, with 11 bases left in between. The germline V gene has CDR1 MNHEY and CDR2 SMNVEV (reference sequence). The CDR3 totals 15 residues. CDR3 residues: CASSLSSADSDTQYF. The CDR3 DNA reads TGTGCCAGCAGTTTATCTAGCGCGGATTCAGATACGCAGTATTTT.

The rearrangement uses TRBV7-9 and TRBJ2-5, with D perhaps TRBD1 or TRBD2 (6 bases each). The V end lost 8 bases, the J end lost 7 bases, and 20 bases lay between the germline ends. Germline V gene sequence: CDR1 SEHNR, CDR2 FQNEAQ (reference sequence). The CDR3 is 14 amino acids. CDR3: CASSLGQRVATQYF. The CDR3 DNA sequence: TGTGCCAGCTCCTTAGGACAGCGGGTTGCGACCCAGTACTTC.